The T cell receptor beta chain described here comes from a study of human CD8 memory T cell subsets. Study-wide results and limits: Among T cells, stem-like memory and precursor exhausted subsets showed similarly high diversity, unlike effector memory cells.

The CDR3 is 15 residues long. This clonotype is called large based on its frequency. As yet, its antigen is unknown. The TCR beta sequencing libraries came from UMI-labeled 5' RACE. In the original analysis: Functional CDR3 beta clonotype counts ranged from about 2,800 to 18,000 in each TCR beta library. Reprocessing the 5' RACE reads, TCRdb reports a single entry for every CDR3 protein and omits DNA. Here the V and J calls rest on TCRdb's processing, not on the authors' analysis. The listing contains under 6,500 distinct CDR3 sequences. The TCR sequence derives from a human donor in good health. This chain connects TRBV12-3 or TRBV12-4 to TRBJ1-5; no DNA is available, so the TRBD1 call from TCRdb remains unchecked. The sequencing sample was made of CD8+ effector memory T cells (TEM) sorted from PBMCs. Specified subset: effector memory CD8 T cells, CCR7- CD45RO+ CD95+. This CDR3 is CASSRDKGSNQPQHF.